This T cell receptor beta chain was captured in a study of blood T cell repertoires in COVID-19. V shed 4 bases, J shed 4 bases, and the junction held 3 bases outside the gene matches. CDR1 and CDR2 (germline): SGHAT, FQDESV (reference sequence). The CDR3 totals 15 residues. This clone occurred once. TCRdb's copy holds only in-frame clones and misses some; the assay was immunoSEQ multiplex PCR. The sample yields 300,000 or so clones, 85% to 90% seen once. Sequences were obtained from peripheral blood. The sequence was obtained from a woman aged 30 to 39 with COVID-19, enrolled during active disease. The chain recombines TRBV11-1 with TRBJ2-1; 11 positions match TRBD1. The CDR3 DNA sequence: TGTGCCAGCAGCTCAGGACAGGGGGCTTACAATGAGCAGTTCTTC. This codes for CASSSGQGAYNEQFF.